A selection of T cell receptor beta chains follows, all from one sample in a study of blood T cell repertoires in COVID-19. Profiling relied on immunoSEQ multiplex PCR, and the TCRdb table lists in-frame clones only, not all of them. Of 180,000 or so clones listed, 70% to 90% are singletons. The sample was peripheral blood. These receptors were obtained from an elderly woman with acute or convalescent COVID-19. The CDR3 runs from the conserved cysteine through the conserved F or W. A D gene is named only where the DNA matches it firmly. The size field is filled for only some rows; it gives once, few, many or a size class.

cdr3_nt: TGTGCCAGCAGTTACCGGGACAGGGATGGAAACACCATATATTTT
cdr3_aa: CASSYRDRDGNTIYF
d_call: TRBD1
v_call: TRBV6-6
clone_size: .
j_call: TRBJ1-3

cdr3_nt: TGTGCCAGCATCCCGGGACTAGCGGGAGTGGAGACCCAGTACTTC
cdr3_aa: CASIPGLAGVETQYF
d_call: TRBD2
v_call: TRBV6-2/TRBV6-3
clone_size: .
j_call: TRBJ2-5

cdr3_nt: TGCGCCAGCAGCCACCTAGCGGGAAGCGGAGAGACCCAGTACTTC
cdr3_aa: CASSHLAGSGETQYF
d_call: TRBD2
v_call: TRBV5-1
clone_size: .
j_call: TRBJ2-5

cdr3_nt: TGCGCCAGCAGCTCGGGACTAGCGGGAGTGGGGGAGACCCAGTACTTC
cdr3_aa: CASSSGLAGVGETQYF
d_call: TRBD2
v_call: TRBV5-1
clone_size: .
j_call: TRBJ2-5

cdr3_nt: TGTGCCAGCAGCTCCCCCGGGAATGAGGATCAGCCCCAGCATTTT
cdr3_aa: CASSSPGNEDQPQHF
d_call: .
v_call: TRBV7-9
clone_size: .
j_call: TRBJ1-5

cdr3_nt: TGCGCCAGCAGATCTCCGGCGGATGGCTACACCTTC
cdr3_aa: CASRSPADGYTF
d_call: .
v_call: TRBV5-1
clone_size: few
j_call: TRBJ1-2

cdr3_nt: TGTGCCAGCAGCTTAGACCCTACCCCAAGAAGGGGCTACGAGCAGTACTTC
cdr3_aa: CASSLDPTPRRGYEQYF
d_call: .
v_call: TRBV7-2
clone_size: .
j_call: TRBJ2-7

cdr3_nt: TGTGCCAGCAGCGTATCCAACCAGGGGGGCACTGAAGCTTTCTTT
cdr3_aa: CASSVSNQGGTEAFF
d_call: TRBD1
v_call: TRBV9
clone_size: .
j_call: TRBJ1-1

cdr3_nt: TGTGCCAGTAGTCGTAGCGGGGCCGGTGAGACCCAGTACTTC
cdr3_aa: CASSRSGAGETQYF
d_call: TRBD2
v_call: TRBV19
clone_size: .
j_call: TRBJ2-5

cdr3_nt: TGTGCCAGCAGCCCCGGGACATTTGACGAGCAGTACTTC
cdr3_aa: CASSPGTFDEQYF
d_call: .
v_call: TRBV4-2
clone_size: .
j_call: TRBJ2-7

cdr3_nt: TGTGCCAGCAGTTTTCCGGACAGAAGCATTCAGTACTTC
cdr3_aa: CASSFPDRSIQYF
d_call: .
v_call: TRBV12-3/TRBV12-4
clone_size: once
j_call: TRBJ2-4

cdr3_nt: TGCGCCAGCAGCCGGAATACAGGGGGCATGAACACTGAAGCTTTCTTT
cdr3_aa: CASSRNTGGMNTEAFF
d_call: TRBD1
v_call: TRBV4-3
clone_size: many
j_call: TRBJ1-1

cdr3_nt: TGTGCCAGCTCTAAGGACAGGGAGTACACTGAAGCTTTCTTT
cdr3_aa: CASSKDREYTEAFF
d_call: TRBD1
v_call: TRBV18
clone_size: .
j_call: TRBJ1-1

cdr3_nt: TGTGCCTGGCAAGGGACACTGAGCACAGATACGCAGTATTTT
cdr3_aa: CAWQGTLSTDTQYF
d_call: .
v_call: TRBV30
clone_size: .
j_call: TRBJ2-3

cdr3_nt: TGTGCCAGCAGCTTAGAGTTCGGGACAGGGGGCAATGAGCAGTTCTTC
cdr3_aa: CASSLEFGTGGNEQFF
d_call: TRBD1
v_call: TRBV7-2
clone_size: once
j_call: TRBJ2-1

cdr3_nt: TGCGCCAGCAGGAGTATTAGCTCGTACAATGAGCAGTTCTTC
cdr3_aa: CASRSISSYNEQFF
d_call: .
v_call: TRBV5-1
clone_size: .
j_call: TRBJ2-1

cdr3_nt: TGTGCCAGCAGCGTAGGGACAGGGGGCTGGAACGGGGAGCTGTTTTTT
cdr3_aa: CASSVGTGGWNGELFF
d_call: TRBD1
v_call: TRBV9
clone_size: .
j_call: TRBJ2-2

cdr3_nt: TGTGCCACCAGCAGAGGCAGTGATCAGCCCCAGCATTTT
cdr3_aa: CATSRGSDQPQHF
d_call: .
v_call: TRBV15
clone_size: .
j_call: TRBJ1-5

cdr3_nt: TGTGCCAGCAGCATCCTGGGGGGGATTTCCTACAATGAGCAGTTCTTC
cdr3_aa: CASSILGGISYNEQFF
d_call: TRBD2
v_call: TRBV11-2
clone_size: .
j_call: TRBJ2-1

cdr3_nt: TGTGCCAGCAGCCCTGGGGGGAGTTACAATGAGCAGTTCTTC
cdr3_aa: CASSPGGSYNEQFF
d_call: .
v_call: TRBV11-3
clone_size: .
j_call: TRBJ2-1

cdr3_nt: TGTGCCATCAGTGGGGGAGGGGGCTACGAGCAGTACTTC
cdr3_aa: CAISGGGGYEQYF
d_call: .
v_call: TRBV10-3
clone_size: .
j_call: TRBJ2-7

cdr3_nt: TGTGCCAGCAGTTTAACCCGGGACATCTCATCGGGTGGGCAGTACTTC
cdr3_aa: CASSLTRDISSGGQYF
d_call: .
v_call: TRBV6-5
clone_size: .
j_call: TRBJ2-7

cdr3_nt: TGTGCCACCGGAGGCGGAGGGGATGAGCAGTTCTTC
cdr3_aa: CATGGGGDEQFF
d_call: .
v_call: TRBV15
clone_size: .
j_call: TRBJ2-1

cdr3_nt: TGCGCCAGCAGCTTAACAGCAGATCAGCCCCAGCATTTT
cdr3_aa: CASSLTADQPQHF
d_call: .
v_call: TRBV5-1
clone_size: many
j_call: TRBJ1-5